A selection of T cell receptor beta chains follows, all from one sample in a study of T cells after yellow fever vaccination. TCRdb redid the calling of the 5' RACE reads with MiXCR, one entry per CDR3 protein. In the table there are about 170,000 distinct CDR3 sequences, roughly 11% of which are singletons. Sequences were derived from CD8+ T cells sorted from PBMCs, sampled 15 days after the yellow fever booster vaccination. The receptors were gathered from a man aged 18 to 29 who received the YFV17D yellow fever vaccine. Both conserved end residues are part of each CDR3. The D gene is left open where the match is weak. Where a row states a size, it is once, few, many or the class of an expanded clone; other rows omit it.

d_call	clone_size	v_call	j_call	cdr3_nt	cdr3_aa
NA	NA	TRBV12-3/TRBV12-4	TRBJ2-3	TGTGCCAGCGGATATACCCCCGCGGTCGGAGATACGCAGTATTTT	CASGYTPAVGDTQYF
NA	few	TRBV4-2	TRBJ2-1	TGTGCCAGCAGCCAACCGAGCGGCAATGAGCAGTTCTTC	CASSQPSGNEQFF
NA	NA	TRBV15	TRBJ2-5	TGTGCCACCAGGTTGGCATCGGGGTTAGAGACCCAGTACTTC	CATRLASGLETQYF
NA	NA	TRBV6-5	TRBJ2-1	TGTGCCAGCAGTTACAAATTGGGGGGATACAATGAGCAGTTCTTC	CASSYKLGGYNEQFF
TRBD1	many	TRBV7-6	TRBJ1-2	TGTGCCAGCAGTCCCGCCCCCGGGACAGGGTATGACTATGGCTACACCTTC	CASSPAPGTGYDYGYTF
NA	NA	TRBV29-1	TRBJ2-1	TGCAGCGTTGAAGCGATAGGGGACGAGCAGTTCTTC	CSVEAIGDEQFF
TRBD1	NA	TRBV7-9	TRBJ2-7	TGTGCCAGCAGCTCAACAGGGGCCGAGCAGTACTTC	CASSSTGAEQYF
NA	many	TRBV7-8	TRBJ2-5	TGTGCCAGCAGCCCCCAGTGGGAGCAAAAGACCCAGTACTTC	CASSPQWEQKTQYF
TRBD2	few	TRBV27	TRBJ2-3	TGTGCCAGCAGGCCAATTAGCGGGGGCAGAGATACGCAGTATTTT	CASRPISGGRDTQYF
TRBD1	NA	TRBV19	TRBJ1-5	TGTGCCAGTAGTATTTCAGGGGGTGCGAATCAGCCCCAGCATTTT	CASSISGGANQPQHF
TRBD2	many	TRBV11-2	TRBJ2-5	TGTGCCAGCAGCCCTTTAGCGGGGGTCCAAGAGACCCAGTACTTC	CASSPLAGVQETQYF
NA	NA	TRBV20-1	TRBJ2-7	TGCAGTGCTAGAGTTCCCCGGCTAGACATATACGAGCAGTACTTC	CSARVPRLDIYEQYF
NA	few	TRBV4-1	TRBJ1-1	TGCGCCAGCAGCCAAGATCAGCAGAACACTGAAGCTTTCTTT	CASSQDQQNTEAFF
NA	NA	TRBV29-1	TRBJ1-4	TGCAGCGTTGAAGAATCGGGGGAAAATGAAAAACTGTTTTTT	CSVEESGENEKLFF
NA	few	TRBV6-2/TRBV6-3	TRBJ1-1	TGTGCCAGCGGATCGGGAAGCATTCAAGCTTTCTTT	CASGSGSIQAFF
NA	few	TRBV29-1	TRBJ2-3	TGCAGCGTTTTGACAGAGAACACAGATACGCAGTATTTT	CSVLTENTDTQYF
NA	few	TRBV27	TRBJ2-1	TGTGCCAGCAGTCTGAGCACCTACAATGAGCAGTTCTTC	CASSLSTYNEQFF
TRBD2	few	TRBV7-9	TRBJ2-1	TGTGCCAGCAGCCGTGCGGGGGATGAGCAGTTCTTC	CASSRAGDEQFF
NA	NA	TRBV7-6	TRBJ1-1	TGTGCCAGCAGCTTAGATCCCAGATCGAACACTGAAGCTTTCTTT	CASSLDPRSNTEAFF
NA	few	TRBV7-2	TRBJ1-4	TGTGCCAGCACAACAGGACGATGGGAAAAACTGTTTTTT	CASTTGRWEKLFF
TRBD2	few	TRBV13	TRBJ2-5	TGTGCCAGCAGCTTCCCAGCTAGCGGGGGGGGCCAACAAGAGACCCAGTACTTC	CASSFPASGGGQQETQYF
NA	NA	TRBV30	TRBJ2-3	TGTGCCTGGTTGGCAGATACGCAGTATTTT	CAWLADTQYF
NA	NA	TRBV7-8	TRBJ2-3	TGTGCCAGCAGCATAACAGGGAACGAGAGGACTACCCGAGATACGCAGTATTTT	CASSITGNERTTRDTQYF
NA	few	TRBV27	TRBJ2-2	TGTGCCAGCAGTTTACTTTTGGGGGGCTCCGGGGAGCTGTTTTTT	CASSLLLGGSGELFF
TRBD1	NA	TRBV27	TRBJ2-7	TGTGCCAGCAGCCTAGGGGGCAAATACGAGCAGTACTTC	CASSLGGKYEQYF
NA	NA	TRBV6-6	TRBJ1-5	TGTGCCAGCAGTTACGACCAGAGCAATCAGCCCCAGCATTTT	CASSYDQSNQPQHF
NA	many	TRBV4-3	TRBJ2-2	TGCGCCAGCAGCCAAGATCCGGCAGGAGAAACCGGGGAGCTGTTTTTT	CASSQDPAGETGELFF
TRBD1	many	TRBV9	TRBJ2-3	TGTGCCAGCAGCCGGGACAGGGTAACAGATACGCAGTATTTT	CASSRDRVTDTQYF